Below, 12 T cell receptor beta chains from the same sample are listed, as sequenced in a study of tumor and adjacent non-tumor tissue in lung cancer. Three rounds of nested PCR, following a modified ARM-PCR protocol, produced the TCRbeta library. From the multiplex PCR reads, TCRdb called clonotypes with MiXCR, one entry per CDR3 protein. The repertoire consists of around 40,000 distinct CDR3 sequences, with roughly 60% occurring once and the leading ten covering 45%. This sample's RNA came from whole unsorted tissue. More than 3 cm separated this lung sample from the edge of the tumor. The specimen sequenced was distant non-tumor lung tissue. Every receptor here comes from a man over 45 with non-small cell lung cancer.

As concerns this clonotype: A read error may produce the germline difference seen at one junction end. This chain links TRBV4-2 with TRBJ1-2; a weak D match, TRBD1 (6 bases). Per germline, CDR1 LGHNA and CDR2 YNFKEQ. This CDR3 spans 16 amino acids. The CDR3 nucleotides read TGTGTCAGCAGCCAAGATCCCGCGGGGGGCACGTATGGCTACACCTTC. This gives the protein CVSSQDPAGGTYGYTF.

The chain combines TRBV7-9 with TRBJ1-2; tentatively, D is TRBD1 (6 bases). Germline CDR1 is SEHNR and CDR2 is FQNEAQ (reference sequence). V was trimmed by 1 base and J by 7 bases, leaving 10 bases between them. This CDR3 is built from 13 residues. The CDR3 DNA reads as TGTGCCAGCAGCTTAGAATCCAGGGGTGGCTACACCTTC. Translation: CASSLESRGGYTF. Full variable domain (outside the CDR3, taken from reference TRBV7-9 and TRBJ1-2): DTGVSQNPRHKITKRGQNVTFRCDPISEHNRLYWYRQTLGQGPEFLTYFQNEAQLEKSRLLSDRFSAERPKGSFSTLEIQRTEQGDSAMYLCASSLESRGGYTFGSGTRLTVV.

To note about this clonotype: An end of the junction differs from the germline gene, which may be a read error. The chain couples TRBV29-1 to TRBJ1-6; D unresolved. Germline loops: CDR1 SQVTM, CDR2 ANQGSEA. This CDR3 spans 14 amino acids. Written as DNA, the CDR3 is TGCAGCGTCGCCTTACGGGGTCGTAATTCATCCCTCCACTTT. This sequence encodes CSVALRGRNSSLHF.

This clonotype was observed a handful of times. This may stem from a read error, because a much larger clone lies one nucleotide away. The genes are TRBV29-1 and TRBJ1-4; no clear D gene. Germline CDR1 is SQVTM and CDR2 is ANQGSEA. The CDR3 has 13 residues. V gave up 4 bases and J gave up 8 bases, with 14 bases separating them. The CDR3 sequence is CSVGDPFGEKLFF. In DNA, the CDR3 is TGCAGCGTTGGAGATCCGTTTGGAGAAAAACTGTTTTTT.

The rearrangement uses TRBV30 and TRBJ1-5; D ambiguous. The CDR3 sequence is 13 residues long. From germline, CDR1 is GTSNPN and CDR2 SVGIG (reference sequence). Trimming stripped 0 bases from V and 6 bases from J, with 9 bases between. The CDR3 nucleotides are TGTGCCTGGAGTGTAGTAGGGTCTCAGCCCCAGCATTTT. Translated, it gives CAWSVVGSQPQHF.

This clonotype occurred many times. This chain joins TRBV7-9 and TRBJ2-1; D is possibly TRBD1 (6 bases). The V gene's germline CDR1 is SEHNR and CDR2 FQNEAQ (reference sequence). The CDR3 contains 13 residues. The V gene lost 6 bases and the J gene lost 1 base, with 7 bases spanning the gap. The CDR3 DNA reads TGTGCCAGCAGGGACAGTTCCTACAATGAGCAGTTCTTC. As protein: CASRDSSYNEQFF.

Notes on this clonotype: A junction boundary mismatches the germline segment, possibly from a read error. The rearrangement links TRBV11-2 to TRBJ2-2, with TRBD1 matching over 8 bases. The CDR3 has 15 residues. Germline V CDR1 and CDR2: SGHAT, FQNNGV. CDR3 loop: CVSSLRQGNTGVLFF. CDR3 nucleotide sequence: TGTGTCAGCAGCTTAAGACAGGGGAACACCGGGGTGCTGTTTTTT.

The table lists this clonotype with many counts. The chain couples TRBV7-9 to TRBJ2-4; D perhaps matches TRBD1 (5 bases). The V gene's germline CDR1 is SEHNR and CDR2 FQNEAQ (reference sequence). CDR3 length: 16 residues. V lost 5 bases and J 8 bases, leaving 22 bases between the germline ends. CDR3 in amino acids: CASSLSPVPGLDIQYF. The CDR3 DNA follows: TGTGCCAGCAGCCTAAGTCCGGTCCCAGGGCTGGACATTCAGTACTTC.

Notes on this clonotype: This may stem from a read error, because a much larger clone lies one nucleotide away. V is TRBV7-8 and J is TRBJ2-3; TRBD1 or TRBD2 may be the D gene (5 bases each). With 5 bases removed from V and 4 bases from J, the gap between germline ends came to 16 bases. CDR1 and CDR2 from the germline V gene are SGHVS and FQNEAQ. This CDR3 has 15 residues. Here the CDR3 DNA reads TGTGCCAGCAGCGCACGGGACGGAAGACCAGATACGCAGTATTTT. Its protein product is CASSARDGRPDTQYF.

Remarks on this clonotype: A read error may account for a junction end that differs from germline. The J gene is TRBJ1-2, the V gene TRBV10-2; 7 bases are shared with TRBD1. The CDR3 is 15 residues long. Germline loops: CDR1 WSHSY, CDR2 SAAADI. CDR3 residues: CARSVSTGLNYGYTF. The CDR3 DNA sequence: TGCGCCCGCAGTGTGTCGACAGGGCTTAACTATGGCTACACCTTC.

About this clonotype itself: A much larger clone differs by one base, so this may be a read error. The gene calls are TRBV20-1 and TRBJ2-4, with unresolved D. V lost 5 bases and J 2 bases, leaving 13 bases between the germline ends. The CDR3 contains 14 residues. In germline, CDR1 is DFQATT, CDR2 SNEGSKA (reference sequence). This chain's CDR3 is CSAYRAVSKNIQYF. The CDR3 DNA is TGCAGTGCTTATAGGGCGGTATCCAAAAACATTCAGTACTTC.

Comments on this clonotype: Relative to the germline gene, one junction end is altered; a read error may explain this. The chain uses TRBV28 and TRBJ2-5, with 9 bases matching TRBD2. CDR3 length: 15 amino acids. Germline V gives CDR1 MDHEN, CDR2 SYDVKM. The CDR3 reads CASSLAGGPRETRYF. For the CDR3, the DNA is TGTGCCAGCAGTTTAGCGGGGGGGCCCAGAGAGACCCGGTACTTC.